Sequencing of this T cell receptor (beta chain) was carried out in a study of blood T cell repertoires in COVID-19. V gave up 3 bases and J gave up 4 bases, with 11 bases separating them. CDR1 is SGHNT, CDR2 YYREEE, per germline (reference sequence). The CDR3 covers 14 residues. Generated by immunoSEQ multiplex PCR, the TCRdb table keeps only in-frame clones and is missing some. The sample records 88,000 or so clones, about 92% being singletons. Material: peripheral blood. V gene TRBV5-4 combines with J gene TRBJ2-1; D is perhaps TRBD2 (6 bases). The sequence derives from a man over 45 with acute or convalescent COVID-19. CDR3 protein: CASSSGLLYNEQFF. The CDR3 nucleotides are TGTGCCAGCAGCTCGGGACTGCTTTACAATGAGCAGTTCTTC.